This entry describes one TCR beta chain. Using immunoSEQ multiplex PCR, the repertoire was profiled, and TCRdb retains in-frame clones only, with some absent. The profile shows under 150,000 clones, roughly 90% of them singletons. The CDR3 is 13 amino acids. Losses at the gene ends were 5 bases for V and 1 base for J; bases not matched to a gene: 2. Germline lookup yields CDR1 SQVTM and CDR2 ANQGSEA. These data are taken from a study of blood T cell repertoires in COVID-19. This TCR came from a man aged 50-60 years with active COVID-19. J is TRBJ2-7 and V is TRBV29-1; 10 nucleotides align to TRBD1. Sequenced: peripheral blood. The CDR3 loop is CSVRTGGSYEQYF. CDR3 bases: TGCAGCGTTCGGACAGGGGGTTCCTACGAGCAGTACTTC.